This T cell receptor (beta chain) was identified during a study of shared clonotypes between healthy human individuals (dated by TCRdb to about 2020). The study in broad terms: A couple of women and three men aged 18 to 49 years were included in the cohort. Per donor, three plates each were used for CD4 naive and CD4 memory, two for CD8 naive, and one for CD8 memory. To estimate repertoire size and how much clonotypes are shared between individuals, the study performed deep sequencing of blood TCR repertoires from 4 to 6 healthy adults. Different laboratories and diverse techniques were used to prepare libraries and sequence TCR repertoires, to increase sequencing depth and limit assay-specific biases. Per donor, leukapheresis produced somewhere between about 0.8 and 9 billion PBMCs.

CD8 naive samples were CD45RO-negative cells positively selected for CCR7, giving a CD45RA+CCR7+ population that excluded TemRA cells. Healthy HIV-negative adults with no recently reported acute infections or vaccinations were included as donors. Only Caucasian adults living in Nashville, Tennessee, USA were represented among the donors. After blood collection by leukapheresis, PBMCs were isolated using Ficoll-Histopaque density gradient centrifugation and then cryopreserved in the vapor phase of liquid nitrogen. Analytical flow cytometry was used to check the purity and quantity of every magnetically sorted T cell population. Genomic DNA was isolated from each sorted fraction and quantified by UV absorbance on a Nanodrop 2000c. Using the deep immunoSEQ assay, multiplex PCR amplified TCR CDR3 regions from genomic DNA. Genomic DNA extracted from each cell subset was distributed evenly over all wells of several immunoSEQ 96-well plates, and each plate served as one replicate. For sorted subsets, around 0.2 ug genomic DNA, equal to 30,000 or so T cell genomes, was loaded into each replicate PCR. Purified libraries were quantified with a Qubit 3.0 fluorometer, sized on a Bioanalyzer 2100, and re-quantified with the KAPA Library Quantification kit. A separate single-read 150-cycle Illumina NextSeq 550 flow cell was used to sequence each immunoSEQ 96-well plate. In the original analysis: The immunoSEQ output contained only junctional sequences without quality scores, so filtering could not match that applied to full-length reads. To assign V/J genes and CDR3, sequences were annotated against IMGT germline references using PyIR, a Python wrapper for IgBLAST v1.9. Reads were removed for weak V/J assignments (E-value above 1e-6), missing CDR3, stop codons, out-of-frame junctions, or ambiguous translated residues. A V3J clonotype was defined by an identical inferred V gene, J gene, and CDR3 amino acid sequence. To compute the percentage overlap between repertoires, the number of shared unique clonotypes was divided by the size of the smaller repertoire. RTK rarefaction, the Chao1 estimator, and Recon v2.1 estimates of unobserved clonotypes were used to assess repertoire richness. Generation probabilities for all TCRbeta clonotypes obtained by the gDNA method from a few donors were computed using OLGA. Imported from immuneACCESS, the table was reduced by TCRdb to in-frame sequences with V and J called. These copies leave out some clones; in studies compared against another copy, an unresolved V gene accounts for under half, and the cause of the remainder is not known. D and trimming were read from the DNA, whereas the V and J calls and clone size are those reported in that table. The sample table shows 2 million to 2.5 million clones, and approximately 94% are seen once. The ten largest clones represent about 1.5% of the sample.

The cysteine opens and the phenylalanine closes a CDR3 of 15 amino acids. Only CDR3 DNA remains: 45 bases, in frame from the first base. As encoded in the germline V gene (reference sequence), CDR1 is LNHDA while CDR2 is SQIVND. Trimming takes 6 bases off V and 1 base off J; junction bases not matched to a gene: 8. This clone has just one count. There is no known antigen for this receptor. No qualities accompany the bases; no much larger clone lies one base away. Additional DNA sequences in this sample encode the identical CDR3. What the research found in general, with its limitations: Pairwise subsampling indicated that sequencing depth was expected to affect the degree of clonotype sharing among donors. Rarefaction of sorted-subset datasets indicated incomplete sequencing despite the large sequencing depth. Naive subsets generally had larger estimated clonotype richness than memory subsets. Clonotypes shared by all four sorted-subset donors showed higher generation probabilities than non-shared clonotypes. Only blood was sampled, and tissue TCR repertoires likely differ from those in blood. Across a handful of donors, around 5.4% of naive CD4, 3% to 3.5% of naive CD8, 2.3% of memory CD4, and under 0.45% of memory CD8 clonotypes were shared. Because the study included a small number of donors, the genetic and exposure-history diversity represented was limited.

The specimen sequenced was naive CD8+ T cells from PBMCs. The cell subset or site label here, explained by the study, means: CD45RA+CCR7+. Here the chain combines TRBV19 and TRBJ2-7; 8 junctional bases match TRBD1. The receptor was derived from a young man in good health. Some clones in this sample may be carry-over from other donors' samples. The nucleotide sequence reads TGTGCCAGTAGCCCCGGACAGGGACCTTCCTACGAGCAGTACTTC. Translated, it gives CASSPGQGPSYEQYF.